This note documents a single T cell receptor (beta chain) sequence. Methods used by the authors: The assay estimated nucleated cells by amplifying reference gene primers. Generated by immunoSEQ multiplex PCR, the TCRdb table keeps only in-frame clones and is missing some. The DNA gave D and trimming, while V, J and clone size come from that table. The table shows hundreds of thousands of clones, with about nine tenths occurring only once. This entry belongs to a study of blood T cell repertoires in COVID-19. This CDR3 is 15 amino acids long. Unmatched junction bases numbered 7, after V lost 4 bases and J lost 2 bases. Germline values: CDR1 MNHEY, CDR2 SVGAGI.

The sequence came from a woman aged 30 to 39 with active or convalescent COVID-19. Sequenced input: peripheral blood. The chain joins TRBV6-5 to TRBJ2-5; TRBD2 aligns across 7 bases. The CDR3 spells CASSWTRSLQETQYF. The CDR3 nucleotides read TGTGCCAGCAGTTGGACTAGATCGCTGCAAGAGACCCAGTACTTC.